A selection of T cell receptor beta chains follows, all from one sample in a study of blood T cell repertoires in COVID-19. Assay: immunoSEQ multiplex PCR; the TCRdb copy retains only in-frame clones and omits some. The table shows 400,000 to 450,000 clones, with 85% to 90% occurring only once. The source material was PBMCs or T cells enriched from blood (not recorded which). All receptors derive from a man aged 25-45 years who had recovered from COVID-19. The CDR3 runs from the conserved cysteine through the conserved F or W. A D gene is named only where the DNA matches it firmly. Not all rows give a size; the values are once, few, many and, for expanded clones, a class.

V: TRBV24-1
D: TRBD2
J: TRBJ2-1
size: -
DNA: TGTGCCACCAGTGATTCCGGGACTAGCCGGAATGAGCAGTTCTTC
CDR3: CATSDSGTSRNEQFF

V: TRBV11-2
D: TRBD1
J: TRBJ2-7
size: -
DNA: TGTGCCAGCAGCAGGAACCGGGACAGAATCTACGAGCAGTACTTC
CDR3: CASSRNRDRIYEQYF

V: TRBV3-1/TRBV3-2
D: -
J: TRBJ1-1
size: many
DNA: TGTGCCAGCAGCCAAGAGGGGGGGCGCGAAGCTTTCTTT
CDR3: CASSQEGGREAFF

V: TRBV19
D: -
J: TRBJ2-2
size: -
DNA: TGTGCCAGTAAGCAGGGATTGAACACCGGGGAGCTGTTTTTT
CDR3: CASKQGLNTGELFF

V: TRBV5-8
D: -
J: TRBJ2-5
size: -
DNA: TGTGCCAGCAGCTTCTCAGGGTACGAGACCCAGTACTTC
CDR3: CASSFSGYETQYF

V: TRBV19
D: -
J: TRBJ1-3
size: -
DNA: TGTGCCAGTAGTGTTGGGGGACTCTTTGGAAACACCATATATTTT
CDR3: CASSVGGLFGNTIYF

V: TRBV20-1
D: TRBD2
J: TRBJ2-5
size: once
DNA: TGCAGTGCTAGTGGGACTAGTCGGGAGACCCAGTACTTC
CDR3: CSASGTSRETQYF

V: TRBV5-4
D: TRBD2
J: TRBJ2-1
size: -
DNA: TGTGCCAGCAACCCTGGGACTAGCGGTAACAATGAGCAGTTCTTC
CDR3: CASNPGTSGNNEQFF

V: TRBV3-1/TRBV3-2
D: TRBD1
J: TRBJ1-2
size: -
DNA: TGTGCCAGCAGCCAAAAAACTGGGACAGGGTCTTGGGAAAAGAACTATGGCTACACCTTC
CDR3: CASSQKTGTGSWEKNYGYTF

V: TRBV27
D: TRBD1
J: TRBJ2-7
size: -
DNA: TGTGCCAGCAGTATCGACAGGGTTGACTACGAGCAGTACTTC
CDR3: CASSIDRVDYEQYF

V: TRBV25-1
D: -
J: TRBJ1-2
size: -
DNA: TGTGCCAGCAGTCACCCAGGAACACCCTATGGCTACACCTTC
CDR3: CASSHPGTPYGYTF

V: TRBV12-3/TRBV12-4
D: -
J: TRBJ2-7
size: -
DNA: TGTGCCAGCAGTTTTTCCAGGGGTTACGAGCAGTACTTC
CDR3: CASSFSRGYEQYF

V: TRBV10-3
D: TRBD1
J: TRBJ2-2
size: -
DNA: TGTGCCATCAGCCAGGGGGCGCGAGAGGCCGGGGAGCTGTTTTTT
CDR3: CAISQGAREAGELFF

V: TRBV28
D: TRBD1
J: TRBJ2-1
size: -
DNA: TGTGCCAGCAGCGACCTCGGGACAGGGCGCGGCAATGAGCAGTTCTTC
CDR3: CASSDLGTGRGNEQFF

V: TRBV7-9
D: -
J: TRBJ1-4
size: -
DNA: TGTGCCAGCAGCTTAGAAGAGGGTGAAAAACTGTTTTTT
CDR3: CASSLEEGEKLFF

V: TRBV18
D: -
J: TRBJ2-2
size: -
DNA: TGTGCCAGCTCACCAATCCCCTCCGGGGGACTCCCCGGGGAGCTGTTTTTT
CDR3: CASSPIPSGGLPGELFF

V: TRBV19
D: TRBD2
J: TRBJ2-7
size: -
DNA: TGTGCCAGTAGTATAGCCCTAGCGGAGACCTACGAGCAGTACTTC
CDR3: CASSIALAETYEQYF

V: TRBV25-1
D: -
J: TRBJ1-1
size: -
DNA: TGTGCCAGCAGTGAATTAGGGGGAGGGACTGAAGCTTTCTTT
CDR3: CASSELGGGTEAFF